The rows below give T cell receptor beta chains drawn from one sample of a study of cytomegalovirus exposure and HLA in healthy donors. Data came from immunoSEQ multiplex PCR; TCRdb stores just in-frame clones and leaves some out. The sample includes fewer than 250,000 clones, roughly 80% of them seen just once. Sample: PBMCs. The receptors were gathered from a girl aged 5 to 17 in good health and CMV-seronegative. The CDR3 runs from the conserved cysteine through the conserved F or W. A D gene is named only where the DNA matches it firmly. For some rows the clone size is stated as once, few or many, or as a class when expanded; others skip it.

d_gene | abundance | j_gene | v_gene | CDR3aa | CDR3nt
TRBD2 | once | TRBJ2-4 | TRBV5-6 | CASSRKGAGVGKNIQYF | TGTGCCAGCAGCCGTAAAGGGGCGGGAGTGGGCAAAAACATTCAGTACTTC
NA | NA | TRBJ2-7 | TRBV19 | CASSINPGYEQYF | TGTGCCAGTAGTATCAATCCGGGCTACGAGCAGTACTTC
TRBD2 | NA | TRBJ2-5 | TRBV7-6 | CASSVGLAGAWETQYF | TGTGCCAGCAGCGTTGGACTAGCGGGAGCCTGGGAGACCCAGTACTTC
TRBD1 | NA | TRBJ1-1 | TRBV19 | CASSMAGGASEAFF | TGTGCCAGTAGTATGGCAGGGGGCGCATCTGAAGCTTTCTTT
TRBD2 | NA | TRBJ2-5 | TRBV11-2 | CASTMGLAVKETQYF | TGTGCCAGCACCATGGGACTAGCGGTAAAAGAGACCCAGTACTTC
NA | NA | TRBJ1-2 | TRBV7-2 | CASSWRGGYTF | TGTGCCAGCAGCTGGAGGGGTGGCTACACCTTC
TRBD2 | NA | TRBJ2-1 | TRBV2 | CASIGAGLADNEQFF | TGTGCCAGCATCGGGGCGGGACTAGCCGACAATGAGCAGTTCTTC
NA | NA | TRBJ1-4 | TRBV23-1 | CASSQADSLSEKLFF | TGCGCCAGCAGTCAAGCGGACAGTCTTTCGGAGAAACTGTTTTTT
NA | NA | TRBJ2-7 | TRBV5-1 | CASSFGMSDSTYEQYF | TGCGCCAGCAGCTTTGGGATGTCGGACTCCACCTACGAGCAGTACTTC
NA | NA | TRBJ2-7 | TRBV6-5 | CASRRQLNSYEQYF | TGTGCCAGCAGAAGACAGTTAAACTCCTACGAGCAGTACTTC
NA | NA | TRBJ2-7 | TRBV28 | CASSLSAAGSNEQYF | TGTGCCAGCAGTTTATCTGCGGCAGGGTCAAACGAGCAGTACTTC
TRBD1 | NA | TRBJ1-1 | TRBV28 | CASSDAGTENTEAFF | TGTGCCAGCAGTGACGCCGGGACAGAGAACACTGAAGCTTTCTTT
NA | NA | TRBJ1-1 | TRBV28 | CASSLWQGSLNTEAFF | TGTGCCAGCAGTTTATGGCAGGGAAGTTTGAACACTGAAGCTTTCTTT
TRBD1 | NA | TRBJ2-7 | TRBV4-1 | CASSQRQGTDWEQYF | TGCGCCAGCAGCCAAAGACAGGGCACGGACTGGGAGCAGTACTTC
TRBD1 | NA | TRBJ1-4 | TRBV6-7 | CASSYSARQGNEKLFF | TGTGCCAGCAGTTACTCTGCGAGACAGGGGAATGAAAAACTGTTTTTT
TRBD2 | NA | TRBJ2-7 | TRBV4-2 | CASSQGRETASGSSWEQYF | TGTGCCAGCAGCCAAGGGAGGGAAACGGCGAGCGGGAGTTCTTGGGAGCAGTACTTC
NA | NA | TRBJ2-1 | TRBV28 | CASRGTRTLPFQLYNEQFF | TGTGCCAGCAGGGGGACAAGAACCCTCCCATTCCAGCTATACAATGAGCAGTTCTTC
TRBD1 | NA | TRBJ2-2 | TRBV5-6 | CASSSAEQGVTGELFF | TGTGCCAGCAGCTCGGCGGAACAGGGGGTAACCGGGGAGCTGTTTTTT
NA | few | TRBJ1-5 | TRBV2 | CASSRDRGLNQPQHF | TGTGCCAGCAGTCGAGACCGGGGTCTGAATCAGCCCCAGCATTTT
TRBD1 | NA | TRBJ1-6 | TRBV5-8 | CASSFQGAFGSPLHF | TGTGCCAGCAGCTTTCAGGGGGCCTTTGGATCGCCCCTCCACTTT
NA | NA | TRBJ2-2 | TRBV7-9 | CASSLLGRAHTGELFF | TGTGCCAGCAGCTTATTGGGCAGGGCGCACACCGGGGAGCTGTTTTTT
TRBD1 | NA | TRBJ1-1 | TRBV27 | CASSPRGQGGIAFF | TGTGCCAGCAGTCCGAGGGGACAGGGGGGTATAGCTTTCTTT
TRBD2 | NA | TRBJ2-1 | TRBV7-9 | CASSLAGGGLVYNEQFF | TGTGCCAGCAGCTTAGCGGGCGGGGGGTTGGTTTACAATGAGCAGTTCTTC
TRBD1 | NA | TRBJ2-7 | TRBV5-4 | CASSEETGALYEQYF | TGTGCCAGCAGCGAGGAGACAGGGGCCCTATACGAGCAGTACTTC
NA | few | TRBJ2-1 | TRBV6-1 | CASRMQIYNEQFF | TGTGCCAGCAGGATGCAGATTTACAATGAGCAGTTCTTC
TRBD2 | NA | TRBJ2-7 | TRBV28 | CASSSRGGKSDEQYF | TGTGCCAGCAGTTCTCGGGGGGGCAAGTCCGACGAGCAGTACTTC
TRBD1 | NA | TRBJ1-1 | TRBV6-5 | CASSNTGGNTEAFF | TGTGCCAGCAGCAACACAGGGGGGAACACTGAAGCTTTCTTT
TRBD2 | NA | TRBJ2-3 | TRBV6-6 | CATAFGGSADTQYF | TGTGCCACTGCATTCGGGGGGAGCGCAGATACGCAGTATTTT
NA | NA | TRBJ2-7 | TRBV28 | CASSLGSEQYF | TGTGCCAGCAGTTTGGGGAGCGAGCAGTACTTC
NA | few | TRBJ1-5 | TRBV6-6 | CASSFPQGSSNQPQHF | TGTGCCAGCAGCTTCCCTCAGGGGAGTAGCAATCAGCCCCAGCATTTT
TRBD2 | NA | TRBJ2-3 | TRBV9 | CASSVGAGRPTSTDTQYF | TGTGCCAGCAGCGTAGGAGCGGGGCGACCGACTAGCACAGATACGCAGTATTTT
NA | NA | TRBJ1-5 | TRBV19 | CASEANRDASNQPQHF | TGTGCCAGTGAGGCTAACAGGGATGCGAGCAATCAGCCCCAGCATTTT
NA | NA | TRBJ2-7 | TRBV2 | CASSDSGKLYEQYF | TGTGCCAGCAGTGACTCGGGGAAGCTTTACGAGCAGTACTTC
NA | NA | TRBJ2-1 | TRBV30 | CAWRKYLVSSYNEQFF | TGTGCCTGGAGGAAGTATTTGGTCAGCTCCTACAATGAGCAGTTCTTC